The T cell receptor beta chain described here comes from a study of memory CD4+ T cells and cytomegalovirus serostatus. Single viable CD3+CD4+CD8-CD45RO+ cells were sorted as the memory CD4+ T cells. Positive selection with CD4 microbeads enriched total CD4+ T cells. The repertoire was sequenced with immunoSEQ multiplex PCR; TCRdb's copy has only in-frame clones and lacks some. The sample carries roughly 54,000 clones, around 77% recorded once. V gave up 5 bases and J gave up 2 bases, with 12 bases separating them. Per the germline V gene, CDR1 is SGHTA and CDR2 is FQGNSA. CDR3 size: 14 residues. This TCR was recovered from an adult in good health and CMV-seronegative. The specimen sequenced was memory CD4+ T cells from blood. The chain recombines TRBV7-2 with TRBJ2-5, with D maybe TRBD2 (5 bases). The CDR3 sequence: CASSRGLLQETQYF. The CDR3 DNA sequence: TGTGCCAGCAGCCGCGGACTGCTACAAGAGACCCAGTACTTC.